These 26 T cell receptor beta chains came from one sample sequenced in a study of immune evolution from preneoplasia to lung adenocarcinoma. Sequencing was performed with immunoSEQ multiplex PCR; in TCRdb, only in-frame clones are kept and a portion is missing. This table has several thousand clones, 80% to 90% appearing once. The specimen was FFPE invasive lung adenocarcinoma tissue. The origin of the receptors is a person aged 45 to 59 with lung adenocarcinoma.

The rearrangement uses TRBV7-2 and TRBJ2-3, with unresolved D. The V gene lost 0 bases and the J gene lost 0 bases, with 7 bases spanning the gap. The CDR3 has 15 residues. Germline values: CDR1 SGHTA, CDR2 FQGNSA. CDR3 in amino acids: CASSLASTSTDTQYF. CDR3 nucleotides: TGTGCCAGCAGCTTAGCAAGTACTAGCACAGATACGCAGTATTTT.

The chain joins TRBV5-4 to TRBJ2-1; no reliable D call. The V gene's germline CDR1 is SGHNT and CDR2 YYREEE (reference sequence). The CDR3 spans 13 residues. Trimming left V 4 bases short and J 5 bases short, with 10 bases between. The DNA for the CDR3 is TGTGCCAGCAGCCTGAAAACCAACAATGAGCAGTTCTTC. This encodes CASSLKTNNEQFF.

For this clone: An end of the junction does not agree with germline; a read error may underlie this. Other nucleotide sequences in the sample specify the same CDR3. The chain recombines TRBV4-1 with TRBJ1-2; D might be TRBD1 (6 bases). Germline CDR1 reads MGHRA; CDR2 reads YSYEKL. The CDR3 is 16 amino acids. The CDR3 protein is CASSPLTGQANYGYTF. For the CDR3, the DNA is TGCGCCAGCAGCCCCTTGACAGGCCAAGCTAACTATGGCTATACCTTC.

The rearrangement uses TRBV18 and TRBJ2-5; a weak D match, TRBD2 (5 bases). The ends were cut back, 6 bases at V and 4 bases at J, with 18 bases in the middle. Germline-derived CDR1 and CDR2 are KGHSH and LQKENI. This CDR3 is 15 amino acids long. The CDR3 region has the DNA TGTGCCAGCTCGGCCCCGCTAGGAGCGGTAGAGACCCAGTACTTC. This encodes CASSAPLGAVETQYF.

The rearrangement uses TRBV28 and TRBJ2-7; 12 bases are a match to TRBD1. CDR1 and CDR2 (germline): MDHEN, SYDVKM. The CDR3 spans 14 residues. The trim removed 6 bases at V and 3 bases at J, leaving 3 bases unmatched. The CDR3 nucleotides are TGTGCCAGCAGGGGGACAGGGGGCGACTACGAGCAGTACTTC. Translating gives CASRGTGGDYEQYF.

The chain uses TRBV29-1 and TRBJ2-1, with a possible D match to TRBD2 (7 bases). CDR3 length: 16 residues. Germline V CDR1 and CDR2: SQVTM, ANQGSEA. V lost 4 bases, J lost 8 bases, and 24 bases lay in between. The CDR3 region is CSVGIGGRRGSHEQFF. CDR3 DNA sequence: TGCAGCGTTGGGATCGGGGGGCGCCGTGGGTCTCATGAGCAGTTCTTC.

DNA of the CDR3: TGTGCCAGCAGCTTACGGGGTGAGAATGAAAAACTGTTTTTT. Protein product: CASSLRGENEKLFF. The V and J genes are TRBV7-9 and TRBJ1-4; D is uncertain. The CDR3 is made up of 14 amino acids. Trimming pared 2 bases from V and 5 bases from J, leaving 9 bases between. Per germline, CDR1 SEHNR and CDR2 FQNEAQ (reference sequence).

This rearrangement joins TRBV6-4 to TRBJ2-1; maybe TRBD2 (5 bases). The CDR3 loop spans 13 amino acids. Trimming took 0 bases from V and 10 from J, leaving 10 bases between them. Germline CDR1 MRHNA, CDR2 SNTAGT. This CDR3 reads CASSDSGRLEQFF. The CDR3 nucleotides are TGTGCCAGCAGTGACTCTGGTCGACTAGAGCAGTTCTTC.

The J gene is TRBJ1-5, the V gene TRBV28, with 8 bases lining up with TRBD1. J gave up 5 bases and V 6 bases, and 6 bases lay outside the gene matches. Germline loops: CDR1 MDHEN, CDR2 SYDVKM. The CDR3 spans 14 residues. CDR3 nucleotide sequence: TGTGCCAGCAGAGTCCAGGGGGCCCATCAGCCCCAGCATTTT. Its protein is CASRVQGAHQPQHF.

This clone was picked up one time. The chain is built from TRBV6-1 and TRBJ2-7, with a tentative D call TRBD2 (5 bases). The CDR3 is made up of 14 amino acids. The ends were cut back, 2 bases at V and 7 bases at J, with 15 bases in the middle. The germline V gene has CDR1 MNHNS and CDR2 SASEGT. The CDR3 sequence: CASSERSGAGEQYF. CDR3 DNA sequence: TGTGCCAGCAGTGAACGGAGCGGCGCGGGTGAGCAGTACTTC.

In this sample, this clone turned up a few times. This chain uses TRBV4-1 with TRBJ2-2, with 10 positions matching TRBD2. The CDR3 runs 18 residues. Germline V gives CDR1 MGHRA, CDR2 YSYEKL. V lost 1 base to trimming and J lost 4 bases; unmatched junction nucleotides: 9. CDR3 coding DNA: TGCGCCAGCAGCCAAGGGGCTAGCGGGAGTGGTAGCACCGGGGAGCTGTTTTTT. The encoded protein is CASSQGASGSGSTGELFF.

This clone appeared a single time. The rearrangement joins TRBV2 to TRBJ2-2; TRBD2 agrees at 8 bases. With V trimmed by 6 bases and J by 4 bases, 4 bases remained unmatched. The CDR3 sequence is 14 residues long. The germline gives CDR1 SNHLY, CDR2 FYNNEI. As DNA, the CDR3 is TGTGCCAGCAGGGGTAGCGGGGTCACCGGGGAGCTGTTTTTT. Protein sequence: CASRGSGVTGELFF.

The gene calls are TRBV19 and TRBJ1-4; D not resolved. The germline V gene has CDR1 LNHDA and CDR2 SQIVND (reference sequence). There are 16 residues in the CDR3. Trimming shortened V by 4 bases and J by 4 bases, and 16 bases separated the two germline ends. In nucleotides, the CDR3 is TGTGCCAGTAGTACCTTTGGGAGGGCTGGTAATGAAAAACTGTTTTTT. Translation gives CASSTFGRAGNEKLFF.

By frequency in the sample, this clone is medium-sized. The CDR3 loop reads CASSLPGLAGYANTGELFF. Here the CDR3 DNA reads TGTGCCAGCAGTTTACCGGGACTAGCGGGGTACGCGAACACCGGGGAGCTGTTTTTT. The rearrangement links TRBV11-2 to TRBJ2-2; 13 bases are shared with TRBD2. J lost 0 bases, V lost 6 bases, and 10 bases had no gene match. The CDR3 is 19 amino acids. Germline V gives CDR1 SGHAT, CDR2 FQNNGV.

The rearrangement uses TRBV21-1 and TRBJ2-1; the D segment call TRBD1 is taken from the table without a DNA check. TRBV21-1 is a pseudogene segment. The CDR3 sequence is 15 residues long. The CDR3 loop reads CASSCRGRSYNEQFF. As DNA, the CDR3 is TGTGCCAGCAGCTGCAGGGGAAGGTCCTACAATGAGCAGTTCTTC.

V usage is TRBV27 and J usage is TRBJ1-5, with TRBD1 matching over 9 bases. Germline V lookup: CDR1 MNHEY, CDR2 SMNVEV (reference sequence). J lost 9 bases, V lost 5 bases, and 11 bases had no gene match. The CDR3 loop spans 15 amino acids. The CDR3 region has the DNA TGTGCCAGCAGTCCCCGGGACAGGGCTTTAGCGCCCCAGCATTTT. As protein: CASSPRDRALAPQHF.

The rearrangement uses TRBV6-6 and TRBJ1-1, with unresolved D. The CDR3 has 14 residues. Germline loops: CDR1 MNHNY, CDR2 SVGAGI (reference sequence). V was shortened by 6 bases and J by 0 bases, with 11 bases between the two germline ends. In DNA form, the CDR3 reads TGTGCCAGCAGCCCAGAGGCTCTGAACACTGAAGCTTTCTTT. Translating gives CASSPEALNTEAFF.

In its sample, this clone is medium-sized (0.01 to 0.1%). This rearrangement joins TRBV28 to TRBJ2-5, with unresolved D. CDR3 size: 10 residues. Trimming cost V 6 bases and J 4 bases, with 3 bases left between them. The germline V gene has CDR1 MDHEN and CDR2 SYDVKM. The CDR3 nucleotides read TGTGCCAGCAGCCGAGAGACCCAGTACTTC. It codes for CASSRETQYF.

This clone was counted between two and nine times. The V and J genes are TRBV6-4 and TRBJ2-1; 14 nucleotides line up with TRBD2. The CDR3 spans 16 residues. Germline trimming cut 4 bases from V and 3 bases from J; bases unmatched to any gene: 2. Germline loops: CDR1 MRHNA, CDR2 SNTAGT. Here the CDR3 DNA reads TGTGCCAGCAGTGCGGGACTAGCGGGAGTCTACAATGAGCAGTTCTTC. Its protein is CASSAGLAGVYNEQFF.

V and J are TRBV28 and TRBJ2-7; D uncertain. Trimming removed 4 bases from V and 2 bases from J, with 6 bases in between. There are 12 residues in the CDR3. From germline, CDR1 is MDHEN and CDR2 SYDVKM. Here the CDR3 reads CASSSRTYEQYF. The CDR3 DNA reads TGTGCCAGCAGTTCGCGAACCTACGAGCAGTACTTC.

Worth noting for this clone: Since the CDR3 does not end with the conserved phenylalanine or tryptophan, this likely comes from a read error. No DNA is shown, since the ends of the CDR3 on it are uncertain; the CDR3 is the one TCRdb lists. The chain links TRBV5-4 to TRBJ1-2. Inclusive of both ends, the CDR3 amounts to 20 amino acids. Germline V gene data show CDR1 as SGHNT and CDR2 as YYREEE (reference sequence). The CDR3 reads CASSLARDLWLHLRFGDQVM.

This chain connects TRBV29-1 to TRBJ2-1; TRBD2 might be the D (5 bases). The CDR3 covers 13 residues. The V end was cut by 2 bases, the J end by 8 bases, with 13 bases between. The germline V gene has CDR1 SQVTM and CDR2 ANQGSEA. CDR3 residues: CSVEMGSTDEQFF. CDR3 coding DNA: TGCAGCGTTGAAATGGGGAGTACGGATGAGCAGTTCTTC.

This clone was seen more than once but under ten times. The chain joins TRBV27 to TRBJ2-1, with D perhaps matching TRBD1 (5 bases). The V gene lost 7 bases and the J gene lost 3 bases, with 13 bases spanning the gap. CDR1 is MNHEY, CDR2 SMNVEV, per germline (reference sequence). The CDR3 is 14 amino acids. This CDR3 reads CASKRQGNYNEQFF. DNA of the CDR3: TGTGCCAGCAAAAGGCAGGGCAACTACAATGAGCAGTTCTTC.

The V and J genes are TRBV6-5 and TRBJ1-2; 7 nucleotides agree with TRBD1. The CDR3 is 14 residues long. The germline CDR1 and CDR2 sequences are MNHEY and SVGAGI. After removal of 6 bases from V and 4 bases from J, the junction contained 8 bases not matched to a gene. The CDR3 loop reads CASRKPGQLYGYTF. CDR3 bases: TGTGCCAGCAGAAAACCGGGACAGCTCTATGGCTACACCTTC.

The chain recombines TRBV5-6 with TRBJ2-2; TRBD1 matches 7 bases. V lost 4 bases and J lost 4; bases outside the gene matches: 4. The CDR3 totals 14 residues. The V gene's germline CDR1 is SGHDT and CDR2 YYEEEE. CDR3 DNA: TGTGCCAGCAGCAGAAACAGGGGCACCGGGGAGCTGTTTTTT. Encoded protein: CASSRNRGTGELFF.

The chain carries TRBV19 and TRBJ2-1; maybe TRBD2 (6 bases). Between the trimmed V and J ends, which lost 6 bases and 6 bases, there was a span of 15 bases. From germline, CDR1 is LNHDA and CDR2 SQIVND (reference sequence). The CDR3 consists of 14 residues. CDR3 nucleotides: TGTGCCAGTAGCTGGGCGGGGTCGCTCAATGAGCAGTTCTTC. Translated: CASSWAGSLNEQFF.